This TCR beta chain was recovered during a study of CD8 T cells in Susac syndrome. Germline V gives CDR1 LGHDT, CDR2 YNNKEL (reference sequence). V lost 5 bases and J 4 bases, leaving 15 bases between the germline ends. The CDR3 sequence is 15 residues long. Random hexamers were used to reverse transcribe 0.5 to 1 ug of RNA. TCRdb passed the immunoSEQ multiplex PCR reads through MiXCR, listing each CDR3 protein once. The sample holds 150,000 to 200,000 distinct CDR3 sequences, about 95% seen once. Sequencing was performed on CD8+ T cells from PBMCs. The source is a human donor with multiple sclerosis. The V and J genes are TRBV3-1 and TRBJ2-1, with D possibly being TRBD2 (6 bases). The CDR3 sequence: CASSVRLVAYNEQFF. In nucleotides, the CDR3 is TGTGCCAGCAGCGTTCGACTAGTGGCTTACAATGAGCAGTTCTTC.